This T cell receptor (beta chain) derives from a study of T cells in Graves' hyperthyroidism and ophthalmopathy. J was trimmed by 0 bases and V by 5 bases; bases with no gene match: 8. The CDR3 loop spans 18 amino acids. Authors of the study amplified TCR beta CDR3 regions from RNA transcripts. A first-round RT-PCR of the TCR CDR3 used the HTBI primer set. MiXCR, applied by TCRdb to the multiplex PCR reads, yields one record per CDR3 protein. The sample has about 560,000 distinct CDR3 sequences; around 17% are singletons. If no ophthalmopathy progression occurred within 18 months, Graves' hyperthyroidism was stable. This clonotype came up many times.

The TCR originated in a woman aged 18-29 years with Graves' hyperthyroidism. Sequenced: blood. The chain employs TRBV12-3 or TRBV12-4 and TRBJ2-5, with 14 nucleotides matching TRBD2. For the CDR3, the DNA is TGTGCCAGCAGTCCGGGACTAGCGGGAGAAGTGTACCAAGAGACCCAGTACTTC. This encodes CASSPGLAGEVYQETQYF.